The present T cell receptor (beta chain) was sequenced within a study of T cell repertoires in cytomegalovirus infection. Overall study context: As its CMV epitopes, the study selected recently identified HLA-C-restricted and well-studied HLA-B-restricted targets. Overall study results and limits: Within the response measured ex vivo, HLA-C-restricted CMV-specific TCR beta clonotypes were dominant.

Only a few counts were recorded for this clonotype. Its antigen remains unidentified. TCRdb reprocessed the reads with MiXCR, giving one entry per CDR3 protein. The data contain around 25,000 distinct CDR3 sequences, around 20% of them seen just once; the ten biggest clones take up 80% to 90%. V gave up 5 bases and J gave up 0 bases, with 8 bases separating them. Germline V gene lookup returns CDR1 SGHNT and CDR2 YENEEA. CDR3 size: 15 residues. J is TRBJ2-6 and V is TRBV11-3; D assignment may be TRBD1 or TRBD2 (5 bases each). Sequenced material: CD8+ T cells from cultured PBMCs, taken from culture after CMV antigen stimulation. The receptor's source is a human donor in good health (CMV status not recorded). Some clones in this sample may be carry-over from other donors' samples. The CDR3 is CASSPGPSGANVLTF. The CDR3 bases are TGTGCCAGCAGCCCGGGACCCTCTGGGGCCAACGTCCTGACTTTC.